The T cell receptor (beta chain) under discussion was sequenced for a study of CXCR3-negative and CXCR3-positive naive CD8 T cells. Notes on the study in general: The authors found comparable surface CD5 between naive subsets and inferred TCR strength from TRB CDR3 properties. Naive cells positive for CXCR3 carried more hydrophobic TRB CDR3s than CXCR3-negative ones. Diversity ran similarly high across both naive subsets but far lower in memory CD8+ cells. TRBV-TRBJ usage was alike in naive CXCR3-negative and CXCR3-positive cells but differed in memory cells.

Naive CD8+ T cells showed a CD45RO-CCR7+CD27+CD95- phenotype. Germline V gene lookup returns CDR1 SEHNR and CDR2 FQNEAQ (reference sequence). The CDR3 is 14 amino acids. In preparing the TRB cDNA libraries, 5' RACE with UMI labels was used. No DNA is given; TCRdb re-called the 5' RACE reads and lists each CDR3 protein once. The sample table includes some 100,000 distinct CDR3 sequences. Notes on this clonotype: Its cognate antigen is unknown.

What was sequenced was naive CXCR3+ CD8+ T cells from blood. Indicated subset: CD45RO-CCR7+CD27+CD95- naive CD8+ T cells expressing CXCR3 (TNR3+). The chain uses TRBV7-9 and TRBJ2-1. The origin of this receptor is a human donor in good health. Some clones in this sample may be carry-over from other donors' samples. The CDR3 loop is CASSIGGVVNEQFF.